Presented here are 19 T cell receptor beta chains from one specimen sequenced in a study of T cell responses to AZD1222 COVID-19 vaccine. The repertoire was sequenced with immunoSEQ multiplex PCR; TCRdb's copy has only in-frame clones and lacks some. The table has about 84,000 clones, 70% to 90% seen once. Sequences were derived from peripheral blood, sampled 28 days after the second AZD1222 dose. Receptors were obtained from an adult who received the AZD1222 COVID-19 vaccine.

This sequence joins TRBV29-1 and TRBJ1-4; D possibly corresponds to TRBD1 (6 bases). Germline loops: CDR1 SQVTM, CDR2 ANQGSEA. This CDR3 has 14 residues. Trimming stripped 7 bases from V and 2 bases from J, with 14 bases between. The CDR3 nucleotides read TGCAGCGCGGTGGAGGGGGAGACTAATGAAAAACTGTTTTTT. Its translation: CSAVEGETNEKLFF. The full variable domain, its missing parts supplied by reference TRBV29-1 and TRBJ1-4, is SAVISQKPSRDICQRGTSLTIQCQVDSQVTMMFWYRQQPGQSLTLIATANQGSEATYESGFVIDKFPISRPNLTFSTLTVSNMSPEDSSIYLCSAVEGETNEKLFFGSGTQLSVL.

This chain connects TRBV9 to TRBJ1-2, with a weak D call TRBD1 (6 bases). Germline loops: CDR1 SGDLS, CDR2 YYNGEE. This CDR3 region has 13 residues. Trimming took 2 bases from V and 6 from J, leaving 11 bases between them. DNA of the CDR3: TGTGCCAGCAGCGTCGAGGGGGGTAATGGCTACACCTTC. This translates into CASSVEGGNGYTF. The entire variable domain, with the rest obtained from reference TRBV9 and TRBJ1-2, is as follows: DSGVTQTPKHLITATGQRVTLRCSPRSGDLSVYWYQQSLDQGLQFLIQYYNGEERAKGNILERFSAQQFPDLHSELNLSSLELGDSALYFCASSVEGGNGYTFGSGTRLTVV.

The chain links TRBV3-1 (or the pseudogene TRBV3-2) to TRBJ2-3; 7 bases map to TRBD2. The CDR3 runs 15 residues. The germline gives CDR1 LGHDT, CDR2 YNNKEL (reference sequence). With V trimmed by 1 base and J by 2 bases, 3 bases remained unmatched. CDR3 nucleotides: TGTGCCAGCAGCCAAGGGGGGGGGAACACAGATACGCAGTATTTT. Its translation is CASSQGGGNTDTQYF.

The chain is built from TRBV9 and TRBJ2-3, with TRBD1 matching over 8 bases. Germline V gene sequence: CDR1 SGDLS, CDR2 YYNGEE. Trimming cost V 9 bases and J 5 bases; bases outside gene matches: 14. The CDR3 covers 15 residues. CDR3 bases: TGTGCCACCCCTTTCCCAGGGGGCGCGGAAGATACGCAGTATTTT. It encodes CATPFPGGAEDTQYF.

This clone showed up just once. The rearrangement links TRBV4-1 to TRBJ1-2, with D unclear. V lost 2 bases to trimming and J lost 2 bases, with 15 bases between them. The CDR3 loop spans 16 amino acids. Germline V gene sequence: CDR1 MGHRA, CDR2 YSYEKL. CDR3 sequence (DNA): TGCGCCAGCAGCCAAAGAACGCGGAATTTGAACTATGGCTACACCTTC. This translates into CASSQRTRNLNYGYTF.

In this sample, this clone turned up a few times. The V and J genes are TRBV3-1 (or the pseudogene TRBV3-2) and TRBJ1-2, with D possibly TRBD1 on 6 matching bases. Trimming took 0 bases from V and 8 from J, leaving 7 bases between them. Germline V gene data show CDR1 as LGHDT and CDR2 as YNNKEL (reference sequence). The CDR3 totals 12 residues. This CDR3 is CASSQDRGGYTF. The CDR3 DNA sequence: TGTGCCAGCAGCCAAGACAGGGGAGGCTACACCTTC.

The chain recombines TRBV21-1 with TRBJ2-6; the D call of TRBD1 is as the table states it, not checked on the DNA. TRBV21-1 is designated a pseudogene. The CDR3 contains 17 residues. DNA of the CDR3: TGTGCCAACAAACAGGACAGGAACCATTCTGGGGCCAACGTCCTGACTTTC. Residues: CANKQDRNHSGANVLTF.

V gene TRBV11-2 combines with J gene TRBJ1-4; D gene ambiguous. The CDR3 covers 12 residues. Germline loops: CDR1 SGHAT, CDR2 FQNNGV. The V gene lost 1 base and the J gene lost 8 bases, with 5 bases spanning the gap. The DNA of the CDR3 is TGTGCCAGCAGCTTAGGATGGGAAAAACTGTTTTTT. It yields the protein CASSLGWEKLFF.

The genes are TRBV28 and TRBJ2-6, with D perhaps matching TRBD1 (5 bases). This CDR3 is 18 amino acids long. V was pared by 4 bases and J by 3 bases, with 19 bases between. The germline gives CDR1 MDHEN, CDR2 SYDVKM. The CDR3 here is CASSSRGPVVFGANVLTF. CDR3 bases: TGTGCCAGCAGTTCAAGGGGCCCGGTGGTCTTTGGGGCCAACGTCCTGACTTTC.

The gene calls are TRBV24-1 and TRBJ2-1; 9 bases are a match to TRBD1. The CDR3 is 16 amino acids. CDR1 and CDR2 from the germline V gene are KGHDR and SFDVKD. Losses at the gene ends were 0 bases for V and 6 bases for J; bases not matched to a gene: 5. The CDR3 loop reads CATSDLGDRAPNEQFF. In nucleotides, the CDR3 is TGTGCCACCAGTGATTTGGGGGACAGGGCTCCCAATGAGCAGTTCTTC.

This clone was found a few times. The identical CDR3 is also encoded by other nucleotide sequences in the sample. The chain joins TRBV10-3 to TRBJ1-1; D is unresolved. V was cut by 0 bases and J by 5 bases, with 7 bases left in between. The V gene's germline CDR1 is ENHRY and CDR2 SYGVKD. The CDR3 runs to 13 residues. The CDR3: CAISESRGTEAFF. In DNA form, the CDR3 reads TGTGCCATCAGTGAGTCGAGAGGGACTGAAGCTTTCTTT.

This clone is medium-sized (0.01 to 0.1%). V is TRBV6-5 and J is TRBJ2-7; 8 positions match TRBD1. CDR3 size: 16 residues. CDR1 and CDR2 from the germline V gene are MNHEY and SVGAGI. The junction had 7 bases not matched to a gene; V was cut back by 0 bases and J by 3 bases. The CDR3 DNA follows: TGTGCCAGCAGTTACTCACGGACAGGGACTTTCTACGAGCAGTACTTC. It translates to CASSYSRTGTFYEQYF.

The chain combines TRBV4-1 with TRBJ1-1, with 7 bases aligning to TRBD1. The CDR3 consists of 15 residues. V shed 0 bases and J 2 bases; nucleotides not matched to a gene: 3. Germline lookup yields CDR1 MGHRA and CDR2 YSYEKL. CDR3 sequence reads: CASSQEQGRNTEAFF. The CDR3 DNA follows: TGCGCCAGCAGCCAAGAACAGGGGCGAAACACTGAAGCTTTCTTT.

This clone was counted a single time. V is TRBV9 and J is TRBJ1-3; D uncertain. V gave up 4 bases and J gave up 4 bases, with 18 bases separating them. This CDR3 contains 16 residues. Germline CDR1 is SGDLS and CDR2 is YYNGEE. CDR3 DNA: TGTGCCAGCAGCCAAACGGGCTCTAATAGGGGAAACACCATATATTTT. Translated: CASSQTGSNRGNTIYF.

The chain couples TRBV29-1 to TRBJ1-5; D might be TRBD1 (6 bases). V lost 4 bases, J lost 3 bases, and 7 bases lay in between. Germline V gives CDR1 SQVTM, CDR2 ANQGSEA. The CDR3 contains 12 residues. The CDR3 reads CSVGQANQPQHF. Written as DNA, the CDR3 is TGCAGCGTTGGACAGGCCAATCAGCCCCAGCATTTT.

This rearrangement joins TRBV29-1 to TRBJ2-3; 7 bases are a match to TRBD2. Per the germline V gene, CDR1 is SQVTM and CDR2 is ANQGSEA. J lost 0 bases, V lost 6 bases, and 9 bases had no gene match. There are 15 residues in the CDR3. The chain's CDR3 is CSVGGRVRSTDTQYF. The CDR3 bases are TGCAGCGTGGGAGGGAGGGTCCGGAGCACAGATACGCAGTATTTT.

This clone was seen a single time. J is TRBJ2-7 and V is TRBV27; perhaps TRBD1 as D (6 bases). The CDR3 spans 16 residues. Germline loops: CDR1 MNHEY, CDR2 SMNVEV (reference sequence). V was clipped by 2 bases and J by 3 bases, with 17 bases between them. In DNA, the CDR3 is TGTGCCAGCAGTTTAATTCGGACAGATTCAAACTACGAGCAGTACTTC. The encoded protein is CASSLIRTDSNYEQYF.

The chain combines TRBV29-1 with TRBJ2-2; TRBD1 matches at 8 bases. Germline V CDR1 and CDR2: SQVTM, ANQGSEA. The CDR3 has 15 residues. The ends lost 4 bases at V and 5 bases at J; junction bases unmatched: 9. The CDR3 bases are TGCAGCGTTGCCCCTTTCCAGGGGGCAACCGGGGAGCTGTTTTTT. Its protein is CSVAPFQGATGELFF.

The chain employs TRBV2 and TRBJ2-1; TRBD2 matches 10 bases. Germline V gene lookup returns CDR1 SNHLY and CDR2 FYNNEI. The CDR3 is made up of 13 amino acids. V gave up 6 bases and J gave up 12 bases; unmatched junction bases: 8. CDR3: CASRPSGGDAQFF. Here the CDR3 DNA reads TGTGCCAGCAGACCTAGCGGGGGAGACGCGCAGTTCTTC.